The 4 T cell receptor beta chains reported below all come from one sample, sequenced in a study of blood T cell repertoires in COVID-19. Method: immunoSEQ multiplex PCR; TCRdb's copy keeps in-frame clones and lacks some. The repertoire holds approximately 240,000 clones, with 85% to 95% as singletons. The specimen was peripheral blood. Receptor source: a man younger than 45 with COVID-19, enrolled during active disease.

The V and J genes are TRBV5-5 and TRBJ1-4; D not resolved. The CDR3 loop spans 14 amino acids. The ends were cut back, 1 base at V and 7 bases at J, with 11 bases in the middle. The germline V gene has CDR1 SGHKS and CDR2 YYEKEE (reference sequence). The CDR3 spells CASSLRVGVEKLFF. The DNA of the CDR3 is TGTGCCAGCAGCTTGAGGGTGGGAGTTGAAAAACTGTTTTTT.

The gene calls are TRBV10-3 and TRBJ1-1; TRBD1 agrees at 9 bases. V lost 2 bases and J lost 5; bases outside the gene matches: 6. Per the germline V gene, CDR1 is ENHRY and CDR2 is SYGVKD. The CDR3 totals 15 residues. The CDR3 here is CAISERDRAETEAFF. The CDR3 DNA sequence: TGTGCCATCAGTGAGCGGGACAGGGCCGAAACTGAAGCTTTCTTT.

This clone came up once. The chain joins TRBV30 to TRBJ1-2; TRBD1 agrees at 7 bases. There are 15 residues in the CDR3. The junction had 14 bases not matched to a gene; V was cut back by 1 base and J by 9 bases. The germline V gene has CDR1 GTSNPN and CDR2 SVGIG (reference sequence). The CDR3, as DNA: TGTGCCTGGAGTGCGGGACAGTCACTTCCTATGAGCTACACCTTC. Translation gives CAWSAGQSLPMSYTF.

The genes are TRBV5-5 and TRBJ1-1; 10 bases align to TRBD1. The trim removed 0 bases at V and 3 bases at J, leaving 11 bases unmatched. In germline, CDR1 is SGHKS, CDR2 YYEKEE (reference sequence). CDR3 length: 18 residues. The CDR3 reads CASSLELRTGGLYTEAFF. The CDR3 DNA is TGTGCCAGCAGCTTGGAATTACGGACAGGGGGGTTGTACACTGAAGCTTTCTTT.